This T cell receptor (beta chain) was documented in a study of CD8+CD57+ T cells in acquired aplastic anemia. In the study overall: Sorted CD4+ and CD8+ cells yielded DNA averaging approximately 3.5 ug.

This clonotype was seen only a few times. Its antigen remains unknown. General study results and limits: A significant difference in CD8+ Simpson's diversity between patients and controls was not found. It was found that under 30 CD8+ CDR3 sequences were shared between patients and controls.

The CDR3 loop spans 17 amino acids. The J segment lost 0 bases and the V segment lost 4 bases, leaving 8 bases of the junction unmatched. Germline assignment: CDR1 KGHDR and CDR2 SFDVKD. The TCR beta profiling, which covered VDJ combination and CDR3 sequence, was carried out using genomic DNA as the template. TCRdb re-analysed the reads in MiXCR, keeping a single row per CDR3 protein. The repertoire holds some 290,000 distinct CDR3 sequences, with approximately 55% as singletons. V and J are TRBV24-1 and TRBJ2-5, with 9 bases fitting TRBD2. Sample: sorted CD4+, CD8+, or CD8+CD57+ T cells (not recorded which) from PBMCs. This sequence was found in a human donor with severe aplastic anemia or a healthy control (not recorded which). The CDR3 here is CATSEGASGTYQETQYF. The CDR3 nucleotides are TGTGCCACCAGTGAGGGTGCTAGCGGGACGTACCAAGAGACCCAGTACTTC.